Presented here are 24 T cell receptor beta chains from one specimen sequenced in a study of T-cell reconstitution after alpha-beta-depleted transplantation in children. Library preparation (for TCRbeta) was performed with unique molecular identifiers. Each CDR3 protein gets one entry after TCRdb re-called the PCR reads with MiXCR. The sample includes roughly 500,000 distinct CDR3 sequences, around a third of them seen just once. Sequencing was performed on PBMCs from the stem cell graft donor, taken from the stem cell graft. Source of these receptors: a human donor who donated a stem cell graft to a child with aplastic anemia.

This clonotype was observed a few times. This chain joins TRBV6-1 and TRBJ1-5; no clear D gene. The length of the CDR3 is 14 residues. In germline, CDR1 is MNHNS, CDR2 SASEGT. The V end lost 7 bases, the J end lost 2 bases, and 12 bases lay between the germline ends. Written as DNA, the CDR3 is TGTGCCAGCACGAGGGATTTTGGCAATCAGCCCCAGCATTTT. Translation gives CASTRDFGNQPQHF.

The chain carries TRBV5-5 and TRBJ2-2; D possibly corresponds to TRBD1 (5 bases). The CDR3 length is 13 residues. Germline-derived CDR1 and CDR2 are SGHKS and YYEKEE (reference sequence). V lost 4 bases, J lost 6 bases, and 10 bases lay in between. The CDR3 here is CASSLQVSGELFF. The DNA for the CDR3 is TGTGCCAGCAGCCTACAGGTCTCCGGGGAGCTGTTTTTT. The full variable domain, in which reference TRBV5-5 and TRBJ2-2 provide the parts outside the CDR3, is DAGVTQSPTHLIKTRGQQVTLRCSPISGHKSVSWYQQVLGQGPQFIFQYYEKEERGRGNFPDRFSARQFPNYSSELNVNALLLGDSALYLCASSLQVSGELFFGEGSRLTVL.

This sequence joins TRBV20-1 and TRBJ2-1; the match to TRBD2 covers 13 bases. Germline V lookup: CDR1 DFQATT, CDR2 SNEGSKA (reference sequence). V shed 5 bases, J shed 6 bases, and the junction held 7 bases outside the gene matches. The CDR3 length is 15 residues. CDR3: CSALGGLAGINEQFF. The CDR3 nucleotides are TGCAGTGCTCTCGGGGGACTAGCGGGGATCAATGAGCAGTTCTTC.

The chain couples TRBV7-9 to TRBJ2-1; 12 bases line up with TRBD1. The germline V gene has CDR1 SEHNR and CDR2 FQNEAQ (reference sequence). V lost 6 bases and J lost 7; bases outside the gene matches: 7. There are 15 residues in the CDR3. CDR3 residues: CASSQVGQGANEQFF. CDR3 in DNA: TGTGCCAGCAGTCAAGTGGGACAGGGGGCGAATGAGCAGTTCTTC.

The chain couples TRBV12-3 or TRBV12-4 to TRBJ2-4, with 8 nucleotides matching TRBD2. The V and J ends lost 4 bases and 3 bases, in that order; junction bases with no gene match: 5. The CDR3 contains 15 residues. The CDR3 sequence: CASSSSGLGKNIQYF. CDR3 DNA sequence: TGTGCCAGCAGTTCATCGGGACTAGGCAAAAACATTCAGTACTTC.

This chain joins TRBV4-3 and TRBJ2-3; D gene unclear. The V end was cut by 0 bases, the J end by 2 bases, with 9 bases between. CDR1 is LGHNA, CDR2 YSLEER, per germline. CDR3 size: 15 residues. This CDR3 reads CASSQDGTITDTQYF. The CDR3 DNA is TGCGCCAGCAGCCAAGATGGAACTATCACAGATACGCAGTATTTT.

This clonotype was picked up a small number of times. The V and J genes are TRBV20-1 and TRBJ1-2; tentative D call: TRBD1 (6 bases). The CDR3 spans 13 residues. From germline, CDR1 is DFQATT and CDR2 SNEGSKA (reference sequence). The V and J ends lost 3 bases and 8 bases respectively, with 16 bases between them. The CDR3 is CSARAGTLGGYTF. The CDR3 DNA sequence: TGCAGTGCTAGGGCCGGGACATTGGGGGGCTACACCTTC.

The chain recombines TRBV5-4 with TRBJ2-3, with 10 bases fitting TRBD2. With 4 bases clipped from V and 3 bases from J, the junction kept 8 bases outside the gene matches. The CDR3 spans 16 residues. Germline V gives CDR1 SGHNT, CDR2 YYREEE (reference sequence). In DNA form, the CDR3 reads TGTGCCAGCAGCGGTAGCGGGAGGTTTACGACAGATACGCAGTATTTT. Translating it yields CASSGSGRFTTDTQYF.

CDR3 coding DNA: TGTGCCAGCAGCTTAGTAAGCGGGAGCACCGGGGAGCTGTTTTTT. This translates into CASSLVSGSTGELFF. The J gene is TRBJ2-2, the V gene TRBV7-2; TRBD2 matches 8 bases. CDR1 is SGHTA and CDR2 is FQGNSA in the germline V gene. This CDR3 contains 15 residues. Trimming at V came to 1 base and at J to 4 bases, leaving 2 bases not matched to a gene.

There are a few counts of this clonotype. For the CDR3, the DNA is TGTGCCAGCAGACAACAGGGAAGCGGCTACACCTTC. It yields the protein CASRQQGSGYTF. V gene TRBV6-5 combines with J gene TRBJ1-2; D might be TRBD1 (6 bases). The CDR3 totals 12 residues. Germline V gene lookup returns CDR1 MNHEY and CDR2 SVGAGI. V shed 6 bases and J shed 8 bases, with 13 bases lying between them.

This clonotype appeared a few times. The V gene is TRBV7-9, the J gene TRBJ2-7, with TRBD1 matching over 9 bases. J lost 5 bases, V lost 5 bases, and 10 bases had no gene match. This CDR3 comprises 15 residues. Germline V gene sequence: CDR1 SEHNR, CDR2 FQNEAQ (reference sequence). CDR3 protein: CASSRSGTGHDEQYV. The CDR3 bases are TGTGCCAGCAGCCGCAGCGGGACAGGGCATGACGAGCAGTACGTC.

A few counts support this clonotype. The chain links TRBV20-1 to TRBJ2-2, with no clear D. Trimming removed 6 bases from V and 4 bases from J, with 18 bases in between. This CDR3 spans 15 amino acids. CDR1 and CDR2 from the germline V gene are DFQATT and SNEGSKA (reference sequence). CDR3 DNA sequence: TGCAGTGCCACTGGTCCCGGAGTGTTCACCGGGGAGCTGTTTTTT. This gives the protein CSATGPGVFTGELFF.

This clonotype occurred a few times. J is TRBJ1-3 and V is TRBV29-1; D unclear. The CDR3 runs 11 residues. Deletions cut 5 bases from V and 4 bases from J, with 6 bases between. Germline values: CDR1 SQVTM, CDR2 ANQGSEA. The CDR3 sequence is CSVFRGNTIYF. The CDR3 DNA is TGCAGCGTTTTCCGGGGAAACACCATATATTTT.

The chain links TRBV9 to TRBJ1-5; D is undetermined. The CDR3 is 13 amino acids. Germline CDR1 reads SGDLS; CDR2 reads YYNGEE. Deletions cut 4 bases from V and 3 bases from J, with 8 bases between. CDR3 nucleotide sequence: TGTGCCAGCAGCATAACTCTCAATCAGCCCCAGCATTTT. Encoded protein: CASSITLNQPQHF.

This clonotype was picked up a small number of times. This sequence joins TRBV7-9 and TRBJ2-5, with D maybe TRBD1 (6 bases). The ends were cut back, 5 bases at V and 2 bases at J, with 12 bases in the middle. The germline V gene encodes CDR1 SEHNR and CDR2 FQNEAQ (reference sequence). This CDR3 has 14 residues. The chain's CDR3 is CASSAWDTQETQYF. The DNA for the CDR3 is TGTGCCAGCAGCGCGTGGGACACTCAAGAGACCCAGTACTTC.

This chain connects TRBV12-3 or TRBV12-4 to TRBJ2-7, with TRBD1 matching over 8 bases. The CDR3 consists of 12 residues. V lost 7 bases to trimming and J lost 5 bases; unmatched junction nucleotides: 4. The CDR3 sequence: CASTDRVHEQYF. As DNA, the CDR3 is TGTGCCAGCACGGACAGGGTACACGAGCAGTACTTC.

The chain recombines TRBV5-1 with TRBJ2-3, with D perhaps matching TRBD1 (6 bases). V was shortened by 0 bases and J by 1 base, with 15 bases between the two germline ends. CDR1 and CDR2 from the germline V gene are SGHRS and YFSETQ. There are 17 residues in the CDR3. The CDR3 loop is CASSLDPGDVRTDTQYF. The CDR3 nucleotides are TGCGCCAGCAGCTTGGATCCAGGGGACGTTCGCACAGATACGCAGTATTTT.

The CDR3 DNA sequence: TGCGCCAGCAGCTTGGAGTACACGGCCCCCCCGAGATATGGCTACACCTTC. As protein: CASSLEYTAPPRYGYTF. J is TRBJ1-2 and V is TRBV5-1; no clear D gene. V lost 0 bases, J lost 5 bases, and 20 bases lay in between. The CDR3 covers 17 residues. CDR1 SGHRS and CDR2 YFSETQ come from the germline V gene.

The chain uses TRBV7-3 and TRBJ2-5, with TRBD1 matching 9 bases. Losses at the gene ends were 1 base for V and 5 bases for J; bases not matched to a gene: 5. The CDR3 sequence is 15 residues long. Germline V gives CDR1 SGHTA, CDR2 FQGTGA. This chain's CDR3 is CASSLRGTGTETQYF. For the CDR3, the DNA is TGTGCCAGCAGCTTAAGAGGGACAGGGACGGAGACCCAGTACTTC.

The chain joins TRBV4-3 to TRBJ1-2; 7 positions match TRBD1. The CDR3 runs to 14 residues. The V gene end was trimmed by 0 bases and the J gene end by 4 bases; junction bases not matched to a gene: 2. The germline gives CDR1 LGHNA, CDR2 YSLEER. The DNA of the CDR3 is TGCGCCAGCAGCCAAGAACAGGGGCGCTATGGCTACACCTTC. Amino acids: CASSQEQGRYGYTF.

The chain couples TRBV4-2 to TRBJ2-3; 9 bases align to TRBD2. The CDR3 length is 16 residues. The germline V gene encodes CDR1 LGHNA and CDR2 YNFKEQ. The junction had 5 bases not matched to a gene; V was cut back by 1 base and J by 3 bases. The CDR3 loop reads CASSQGREGRTDTQYF. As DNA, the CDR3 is TGTGCCAGCAGCCAAGGGCGGGAGGGCCGGACAGATACGCAGTATTTT.

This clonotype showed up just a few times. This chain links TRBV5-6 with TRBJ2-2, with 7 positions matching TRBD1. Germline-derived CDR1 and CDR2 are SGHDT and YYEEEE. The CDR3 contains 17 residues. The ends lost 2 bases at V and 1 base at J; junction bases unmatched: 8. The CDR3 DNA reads TGTGCCAGCAGCTTACCGGGACAGATGCAGAACACCGGGGAGCTGTTTTTT. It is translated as CASSLPGQMQNTGELFF.

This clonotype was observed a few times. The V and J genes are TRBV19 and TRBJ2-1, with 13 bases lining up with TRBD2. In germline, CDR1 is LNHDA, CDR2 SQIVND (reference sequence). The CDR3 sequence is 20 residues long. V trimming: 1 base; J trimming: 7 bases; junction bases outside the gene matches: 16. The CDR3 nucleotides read TGTGCCAGTAGTATAGTTGGTCGGGGCTCAGGACTAGCGGGAGAGAATGAGCAGTTCTTC. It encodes CASSIVGRGSGLAGENEQFF.

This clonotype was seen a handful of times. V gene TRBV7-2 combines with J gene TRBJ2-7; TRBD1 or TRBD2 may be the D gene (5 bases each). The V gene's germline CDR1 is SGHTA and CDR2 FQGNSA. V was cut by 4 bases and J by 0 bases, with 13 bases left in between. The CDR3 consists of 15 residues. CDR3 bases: TGTGCCAGCAGCTACCGGGACGGAACCTCCTACGAGCAGTACTTC. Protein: CASSYRDGTSYEQYF.